What follows are 21 T cell receptor beta chains derived from one specimen sequenced in a study of blood T cell repertoires in COVID-19. Here immunoSEQ multiplex PCR was the method, and the copy in TCRdb shows in-frame clones only, minus some. Seen here are around 200,000 clones, around 89% observed once, and the top ten hold 0.62%. The sample taken for sequencing was peripheral blood. These receptor sequences come from a man aged 50-60 years with acute or convalescent COVID-19.

The gene calls are TRBV4-1 and TRBJ1-1; D is possibly TRBD1 (6 bases). Germline values: CDR1 MGHRA, CDR2 YSYEKL. The CDR3 has 15 amino acids. Trimming took 1 base from V and 6 from J, leaving 15 bases between them. This CDR3 reads CASSQVDPGDAEAFF. DNA for the CDR3: TGCGCCAGCAGCCAAGTTGATCCAGGGGATGCTGAAGCTTTCTTT.

The V and J genes are TRBV5-8 and TRBJ2-7; D may be TRBD2 (6 bases). This CDR3 is 13 amino acids long. V shed 6 bases and J shed 5 bases, with 15 bases lying between them. The V gene's germline CDR1 is SGHTS and CDR2 YDEGEE. This chain's CDR3 is CASTLRGAHEQYF. CDR3 bases: TGTGCCAGCACCCTGCGGGGAGCCCACGAGCAGTACTTC.

In its sample, this clone was seen once. This chain links TRBV7-6 with TRBJ2-2, with 7 bases fitting TRBD2. V lost 2 bases and J lost 2; bases outside the gene matches: 5. The CDR3 consists of 16 residues. In germline, CDR1 is SGHVS, CDR2 FNYEAQ. CDR3 nucleotides: TGTGCCAGCAGCTTAAATGGCGGGGGAAACACCGGGGAGCTGTTTTTT. Amino acid sequence: CASSLNGGGNTGELFF.

V is TRBV10-1 and J is TRBJ1-1, with 7 positions matching TRBD1. This CDR3 has 16 amino acids. In germline, CDR1 is WNHNN, CDR2 SYGVQD (reference sequence). The junction had 8 bases not matched to a gene; V was cut back by 2 bases and J by 2 bases. The CDR3 is CASSEPGGGGNTEAFF. The CDR3 region has the DNA TGCGCCAGCAGTGAGCCGGGCGGAGGGGGCAACACTGAAGCTTTCTTT.

In its sample, this clone was seen a few times. V usage is TRBV28 and J usage is TRBJ1-5, with TRBD1 matching 7 bases. CDR1 MDHEN and CDR2 SYDVKM come from the germline V gene. The CDR3 is 14 amino acids. The V and J ends lost 6 bases and 7 bases, in that order; junction bases with no gene match: 9. The CDR3 is CASRIGGAGQPQHF. The CDR3 DNA is TGTGCCAGCAGGATAGGGGGCGCGGGACAGCCCCAGCATTTT.

CDR3 in amino acids: CASSELAGANNEQFF. DNA of the CDR3: TGTGCCAGCAGCGAACTAGCGGGAGCGAACAATGAGCAGTTCTTC. The chain has TRBV7-6 and TRBJ2-1; TRBD2 agrees at 11 bases. The V gene's germline CDR1 is SGHVS and CDR2 FNYEAQ. The CDR3 sequence is 15 residues long. J lost 5 bases, V lost 5 bases, and 5 bases had no gene match.

The chain couples TRBV7-2 to TRBJ1-5; tentatively, D is TRBD1 (6 bases). Looked up from germline, CDR1 is SGHTA and CDR2 is FQGNSA. Trimming took off 5 bases at V and 2 bases at J, with 16 bases between the two ends. The CDR3 is 16 residues long. The CDR3 loop is CASSPHGGRGNQPQHF. The CDR3 coding sequence is TGTGCCAGCAGCCCACATGGGGGCCGCGGCAATCAGCCCCAGCATTTT.

The rearrangement links TRBV20-1 to TRBJ1-1; TRBD1 might be the D (5 bases). Germline V lookup: CDR1 DFQATT, CDR2 SNEGSKA (reference sequence). CDR3 length: 14 residues. V lost 3 bases to trimming and J lost 0 bases, with 11 bases between them. The CDR3 sequence is CSASRGPMNTEAFF. As DNA, the CDR3 is TGCAGTGCTAGTAGGGGTCCCATGAACACTGAAGCTTTCTTT.

V usage is TRBV5-4 and J usage is TRBJ1-4; D remains ambiguous. The CDR3 is 13 residues long. Germline CDR1 reads SGHNT; CDR2 reads YYREEE (reference sequence). V shed 4 bases and J shed 4 bases, with 8 bases lying between them. The DNA of the CDR3 is TGTGCCAGCAGCGTATCGAGTAATGAAAAACTGTTTTTT. It encodes CASSVSSNEKLFF.

The V call is TRBV4-3, the J call TRBJ2-5; D not certain. CDR1 LGHNA and CDR2 YSLEER come from the germline V gene. The V end was cut by 2 bases, the J end by 0 bases, with 7 bases between. This CDR3 has 14 residues. CDR3 DNA sequence: TGCGCCAGCAGCCAACACATCAACCAAGAGACCCAGTACTTC. It yields the protein CASSQHINQETQYF.

The chain links TRBV24-1 to TRBJ2-1; the D gene is possibly TRBD2 (5 bases). This CDR3 has 16 residues. Trimming stripped 4 bases from V and 0 bases from J, with 12 bases between. Germline CDR1 KGHDR, CDR2 SFDVKD. CDR3 in amino acids: CATSDLDGVSYNEQFF. Written as DNA, the CDR3 is TGTGCCACCAGTGACCTGGACGGGGTCTCCTACAATGAGCAGTTCTTC.

The chain is built from TRBV3-1 (or the pseudogene TRBV3-2) and TRBJ2-7, with 12 nucleotides matching TRBD2. In germline, CDR1 is LGHDT, CDR2 YNNKEL (reference sequence). CDR3 size: 15 residues. J was trimmed by 4 bases and V by 4 bases; bases with no gene match: 5. This CDR3 is CASSPRTSGIYEQYF. CDR3 DNA: TGTGCCAGCAGCCCGAGGACTAGCGGGATTTACGAGCAGTACTTC.

The chain joins TRBV11-1 to TRBJ1-2; 7 positions match TRBD1. The V gene end was trimmed by 6 bases and the J gene end by 6 bases; junction bases not matched to a gene: 10. The CDR3 runs to 14 residues. The germline V gene has CDR1 SGHAT and CDR2 FQDESV (reference sequence). The chain's CDR3 is CASRRTGVENGYTF. In nucleotides, the CDR3 is TGTGCCAGCAGGCGTACAGGGGTAGAGAATGGCTACACCTTC.

The chain employs TRBV27 and TRBJ1-1; 7 positions match TRBD1. Germline V gene lookup returns CDR1 MNHEY and CDR2 SMNVEV (reference sequence). The CDR3 has 13 residues. Trimming at V came to 8 bases and at J to 7 bases, leaving 10 bases not matched to a gene. This CDR3 reads CASGGQTRGEAFF. CDR3 DNA sequence: TGTGCCAGCGGGGGACAGACGCGGGGTGAAGCTTTCTTT.

The V gene is TRBV9, the J gene TRBJ2-6; the D is unclear. Deletions cut 4 bases from V and 0 bases from J, with 11 bases between. Germline lookup yields CDR1 SGDLS and CDR2 YYNGEE. The CDR3 is made up of 16 amino acids. CDR3: CASSPEESSGANVLTF. DNA of the CDR3: TGTGCCAGCAGCCCAGAGGAGAGCTCTGGGGCCAACGTCCTGACTTTC.

The CDR3 protein is CASSKPGQINEKLFF. The CDR3 DNA reads TGTGCCAGCAGCAAGCCGGGACAGATTAATGAAAAACTGTTTTTT. The chain is built from TRBV27 and TRBJ1-4, with TRBD1 matching 7 bases. Germline V gene sequence: CDR1 MNHEY, CDR2 SMNVEV (reference sequence). This CDR3 is built from 15 residues. With 6 bases clipped from V and 4 bases from J, the junction kept 8 bases outside the gene matches.

The rearrangement links TRBV19 to TRBJ2-3; the D gene is possibly TRBD1 (5 bases). Looked up from germline, CDR1 is LNHDA and CDR2 is SQIVND (reference sequence). There are 14 residues in the CDR3. Between the trimmed V and J ends, which lost 2 bases and 2 bases, there was a span of 8 bases. CDR3 coding DNA: TGTGCCAGTAGTATACAGGGTAACACAGATACGCAGTATTTT. Its protein product is CASSIQGNTDTQYF.

The chain employs TRBV7-9 and TRBJ1-3; D not resolved. V was pared by 6 bases and J by 4 bases, with 10 bases between. The CDR3 runs 13 residues. Looked up from germline, CDR1 is SEHNR and CDR2 is FQNEAQ (reference sequence). This CDR3 is CASRNEGGNTIYF. In DNA form, the CDR3 reads TGTGCCAGCAGGAATGAGGGAGGAAACACCATATATTTT.

The rearrangement joins TRBV20-1 to TRBJ2-3; 11 positions agree with TRBD2. Germline CDR1 is DFQATT and CDR2 is SNEGSKA (reference sequence). The junction had 16 bases not matched to a gene; V was cut back by 3 bases and J by 2 bases. The CDR3 is 19 residues long. CDR3 coding DNA: TGCAGTGCTAGTCTAAAGGGTAGCGGGGGGGCTTTGGCCACAGATACGCAGTATTTT. It is translated as CSASLKGSGGALATDTQYF.

The chain employs TRBV19 and TRBJ2-3; 9 nucleotides line up with TRBD1. This CDR3 comprises 13 residues. Looked up from germline, CDR1 is LNHDA and CDR2 is SQIVND (reference sequence). V lost 10 bases to trimming and J lost 4 bases; unmatched junction nucleotides: 6. The CDR3 protein is CATSDRGPDTQYF. CDR3 sequence (DNA): TGTGCCACCTCGGACAGGGGTCCAGATACGCAGTATTTT.

About this clone: At one boundary the junction diverges from the germline segment, which might be a read error. The V gene is TRBV5-4, the J gene TRBJ2-3; 12 nucleotides match TRBD2. This CDR3 is built from 17 residues. The germline CDR1 and CDR2 sequences are SGHNT and YYREEE (reference sequence). The CDR3 is CASSLGLAGYSTDTQYF. The CDR3 nucleotides are TGTGCCAGCAGTTTGGGACTAGCGGGCTACAGCACAGATACGCAGTATTTT.